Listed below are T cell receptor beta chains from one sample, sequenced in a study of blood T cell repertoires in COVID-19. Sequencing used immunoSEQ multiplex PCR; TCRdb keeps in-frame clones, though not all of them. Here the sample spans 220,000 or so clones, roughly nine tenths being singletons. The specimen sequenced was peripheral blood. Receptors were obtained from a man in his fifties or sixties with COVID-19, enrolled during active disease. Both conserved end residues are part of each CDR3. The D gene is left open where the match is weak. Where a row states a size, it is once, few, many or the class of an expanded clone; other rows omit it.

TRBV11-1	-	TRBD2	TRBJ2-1	TGTGCCAGCAGCTTAGCACTAGCGGGGGGGCTGGGGTACAATGAGCAGTTCTTC	CASSLALAGGLGYNEQFF
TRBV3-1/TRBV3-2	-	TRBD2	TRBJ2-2	TGTGCCAGCAGCCGCGGGGGAGTCGCCGGGGAGCTGTTTTTT	CASSRGGVAGELFF
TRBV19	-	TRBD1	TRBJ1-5	TGTGCCAGTAGTAGACAGGGGAGCGGCAATCAGCCCCAGCATTTT	CASSRQGSGNQPQHF
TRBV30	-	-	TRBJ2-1	TGTGCCTGGACTCCCTCCCTGACTACGGGCAATGAGCAGTTCTTC	CAWTPSLTTGNEQFF
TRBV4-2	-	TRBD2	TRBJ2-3	TGTGCCAGCAGCCAAGATAGTGCTAGCGGGGCAGATACGCAGTATTTT	CASSQDSASGADTQYF
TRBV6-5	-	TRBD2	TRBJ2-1	TGTGCCAGCAGTTGGGGGACTAGCGGGACATACAATGAGCAGTTCTTC	CASSWGTSGTYNEQFF
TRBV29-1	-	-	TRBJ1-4	TGCAGCGTTTTAGACCCGGGGGAAAAACTGTTTTTT	CSVLDPGEKLFF
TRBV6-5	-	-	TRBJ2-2	TGTGCCAGCAGGCTGACAGGGAACACCGGGGAGCTGTTTTTT	CASRLTGNTGELFF
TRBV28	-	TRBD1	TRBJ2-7	TGTGCCAGCGGGACAGGGAACACCTACGAGCAGTACTTC	CASGTGNTYEQYF
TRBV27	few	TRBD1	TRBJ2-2	TGTGCCAGCAGGTTAGGGACAGGGCTGAGCACCGGGGAGCTGTTTTTT	CASRLGTGLSTGELFF
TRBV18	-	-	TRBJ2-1	TGTGCCAGCTCACAAACCGCGGGGCCCGAGAATGAGCAGTTCTTC	CASSQTAGPENEQFF
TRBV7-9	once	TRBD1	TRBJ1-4	TGTGCCAGCAGCACACCTCCGGGACAGCTGGGGGCTAATGAAAAACTGTTTTTT	CASSTPPGQLGANEKLFF
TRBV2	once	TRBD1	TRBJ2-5	TGTGCCACACAGGGGCTGGACGAGACCCAGTACTTC	CATQGLDETQYF
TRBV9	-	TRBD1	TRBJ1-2	TGTGCCAGCAGCGTAGTGTTGGGGACAGGGGTAGATGGAGATGGCTACACCTTC	CASSVVLGTGVDGDGYTF
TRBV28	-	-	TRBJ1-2	TGTGCCAGCAGTCCCCCTCCGCAGAACTATGGCTACACCTTC	CASSPPPQNYGYTF
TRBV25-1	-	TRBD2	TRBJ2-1	TGTGCCAGCAGACCCCGGGGGGGTCTCGATGAGCAGTTCTTC	CASRPRGGLDEQFF
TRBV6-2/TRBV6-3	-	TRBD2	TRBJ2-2	TGTGCCAGCAGTTACTCGCTAGCGGGAGCCCTCAACACCGGGGAGCTGTTTTTT	CASSYSLAGALNTGELFF
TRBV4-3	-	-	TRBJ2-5	TGCGCCAGCAGCCAAAATGGAGGGGGCCTGGAGACCCAGTACTTC	CASSQNGGGLETQYF
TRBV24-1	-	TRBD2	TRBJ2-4	TGTGCCACCAGTGGAACTAGCGGGATAGCAGGAAACATTCAGTACTTC	CATSGTSGIAGNIQYF
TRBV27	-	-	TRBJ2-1	TGTGCCAGCAGTATGGCCCCCAATGAGCAGTTCTTC	CASSMAPNEQFF
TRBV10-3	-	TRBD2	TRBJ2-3	TGTGCCATCAGTGAGTCTTTAGCGGGGAGCACAGATACGCAGTATTTT	CAISESLAGSTDTQYF
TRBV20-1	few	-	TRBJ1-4	TGCAGTGCTAGTCTAGGGCCAACCGGGGGTGAAAAACTGTTTTTT	CSASLGPTGGEKLFF
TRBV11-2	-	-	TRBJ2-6	TGTGCCAGCAGCCTACCCTCTGGGGCCAACGTCCTGACTTTC	CASSLPSGANVLTF
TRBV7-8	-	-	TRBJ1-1	TGTGCCAGCAGCTTAGTAGGGGGGGGTTTAGGTTTCTTT	CASSLVGGGLGFF
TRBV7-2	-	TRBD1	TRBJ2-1	TGTGCCAGCAGCTCCGCCGGGACAGGGGGGAGAGGGATTCAGTTCTTC	CASSSAGTGGRGIQFF
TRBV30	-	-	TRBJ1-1	TGTGCCTGGAGTCCCTCGGGACTCATGAACACTGAAGCTTTCTTT	CAWSPSGLMNTEAFF
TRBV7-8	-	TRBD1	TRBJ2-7	TGTGCCAGCAGCTCTCGACAGGGATCCTACGAGCAGTACTTC	CASSSRQGSYEQYF
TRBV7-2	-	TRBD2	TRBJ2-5	TGTGCCAGCAGCTTAGGCGCGGGAGGTTGGCAAGAGACCCAGTACTTC	CASSLGAGGWQETQYF
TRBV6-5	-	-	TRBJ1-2	TGTGCCAGCAGACAGAATAACTATGGCTACACCTTC	CASRQNNYGYTF
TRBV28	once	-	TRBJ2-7	TGTGCCAGCAGTTATAGGCAGGTAACCTACGAGCAGTACTTC	CASSYRQVTYEQYF
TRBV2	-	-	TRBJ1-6	TGTGCCAGCAACCCGCTCGGCGGGGCTAATTCACCCCTCCACTTT	CASNPLGGANSPLHF
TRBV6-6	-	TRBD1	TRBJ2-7	TGTGCCAGCAGTCAGGGGGCCACAACTCTCTACGAGCAGTACTTC	CASSQGATTLYEQYF
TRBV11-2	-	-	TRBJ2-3	TGTGCCAGCAGCTTATGGGGGTCTAGCGCCAATTCAGATACGCAGTATTTT	CASSLWGSSANSDTQYF
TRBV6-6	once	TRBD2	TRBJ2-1	TGTGCCAGCAGTCCGGGACTAGCGGGAGGGCCCTCCTACAATGAGCAGTTCTTC	CASSPGLAGGPSYNEQFF
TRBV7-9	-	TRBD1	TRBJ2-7	TGTGCCAGCAGCCCGCGACAGGGGCACTACGAGCAGTACTTC	CASSPRQGHYEQYF
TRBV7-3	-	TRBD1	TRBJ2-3	TGTGCCAGCAGCCCGGGACAGGGGATGTCAGATACGCAGTATTTT	CASSPGQGMSDTQYF